This T cell receptor (beta chain) was identified in a study of T-cell memory formation after mild COVID-19. The CDR3 totals 16 residues. V was clipped by 1 base and J by 6 bases; unmatched bases: 7. CDR1 is MGHRA, CDR2 YSYEKL, per germline. This clonotype has a handful of counts. Its antigen is as yet unknown. Study-level results: Cross-reactive memory seemingly joined, as some responding clones were found in pre-infection memory. Contracting CD4+ clones lay largely in CM and EM, with CD8+ ones residing in EMRA.

One entry per CDR3 protein results from TCRdb running MiXCR on the 5' RACE reads. In the table there are hundreds of thousands of distinct CDR3 sequences, roughly 20% of which are singletons. The TCR comes from an adult woman who had mild COVID-19 (a few samples of this study predate the infection). Cell type and time point are not known. The chain couples TRBV4-1 to TRBJ2-2, with 8 positions matching TRBD1. The material sequenced was PBMCs or a T cell subset sorted from them (not recorded which). CDR3 in amino acids: CASSQVPRGRAGELFF. CDR3 bases: TGCGCCAGCAGCCAAGTGCCCAGGGGGCGGGCCGGGGAGCTGTTTTTT.